What follows describes a single T cell receptor (beta chain). What it binds is not known. This sample stems from a study of beta chain features in type 1 diabetes. Notes on the study in general: No resolution was reached here on whether HLA type influences TCRB rearrangement.

V dropped 1 base and J dropped 8 bases, with 12 bases sitting between them. Looked up from germline, CDR1 is LNHNV and CDR2 is YYDKDF (reference sequence). The length of the CDR3 is 14 residues. Donors underwent one heparinised blood draw, around 100 mL on average. Sorting that relied on CD45RO/CCR7/CD25/CD127/CD95/CD27 yielded CD4+ naive, central memory, regulatory and stem cell-like memory cells. The authors obtained over 98% purity in all sorted populations. Isolated RNA was reverse transcribed in full, so expressed TCRB transcripts were sequenced. Profiled with immunoSEQ multiplex PCR; TCRdb holds only in-frame clones, not every one. This table has over 500,000 clones, about a sixth appearing once.

The specimen was naive CD4+ T cells from blood. This TCR derives from a man younger than 30 in good health. The rearrangement links TRBV15 to TRBJ2-4; D remains unclear. This CDR3 reads CATSRGEESDIQYF. The CDR3 DNA sequence: TGTGCCACCAGCAGAGGAGAGGAGTCAGACATTCAGTACTTC.